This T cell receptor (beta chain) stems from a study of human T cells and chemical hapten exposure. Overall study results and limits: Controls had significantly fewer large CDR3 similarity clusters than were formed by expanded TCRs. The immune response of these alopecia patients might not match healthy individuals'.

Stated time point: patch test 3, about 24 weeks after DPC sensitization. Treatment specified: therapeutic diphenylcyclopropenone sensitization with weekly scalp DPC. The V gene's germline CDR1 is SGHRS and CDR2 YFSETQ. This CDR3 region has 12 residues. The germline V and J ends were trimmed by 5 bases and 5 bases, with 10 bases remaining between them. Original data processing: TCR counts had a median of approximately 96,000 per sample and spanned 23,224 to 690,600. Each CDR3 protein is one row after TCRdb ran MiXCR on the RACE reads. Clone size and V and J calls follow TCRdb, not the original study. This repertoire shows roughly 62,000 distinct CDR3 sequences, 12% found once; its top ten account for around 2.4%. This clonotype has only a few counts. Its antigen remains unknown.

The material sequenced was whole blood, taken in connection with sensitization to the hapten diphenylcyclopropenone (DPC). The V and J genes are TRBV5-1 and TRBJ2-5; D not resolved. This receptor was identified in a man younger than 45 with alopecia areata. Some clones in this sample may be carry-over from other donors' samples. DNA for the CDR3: TGCGCCAGCAGGATGGAAGGGGAGACCCAGTACTTC. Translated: CASRMEGETQYF.